This T cell receptor beta chain derives from a study of cytomegalovirus exposure and HLA in healthy donors. Overall study context: Across 300 to 400 genotyped donors, 81% landed in the Caucasian-associated ancestry cluster.

The PCR was carried out with 60 Vbeta primers and 13 Jbeta primers. Some clones are missing from TCRdb's copy, which holds only in-frame ones; the method was immunoSEQ multiplex PCR. Found here are some 65,000 clones, around 62% of them singletons; the top ten hold approximately 3%. The specimen was PBMCs. This sequence was found in a man between 25 and 39 years old in good health and CMV-seronegative.

CDR3 DNA: TGTGCCACCAGCGGCCGCGGGGGTTCCTACAATGAGCAGTTCTTC. Protein sequence: CATSGRGGSYNEQFF. The V and J genes are TRBV15 and TRBJ2-1; 7 positions agree with TRBD2. In germline, CDR1 is LNHNV, CDR2 YYDKDF (reference sequence). The CDR3 is 15 amino acids. V shed 5 bases, J shed 1 base, and the junction held 5 bases outside the gene matches.